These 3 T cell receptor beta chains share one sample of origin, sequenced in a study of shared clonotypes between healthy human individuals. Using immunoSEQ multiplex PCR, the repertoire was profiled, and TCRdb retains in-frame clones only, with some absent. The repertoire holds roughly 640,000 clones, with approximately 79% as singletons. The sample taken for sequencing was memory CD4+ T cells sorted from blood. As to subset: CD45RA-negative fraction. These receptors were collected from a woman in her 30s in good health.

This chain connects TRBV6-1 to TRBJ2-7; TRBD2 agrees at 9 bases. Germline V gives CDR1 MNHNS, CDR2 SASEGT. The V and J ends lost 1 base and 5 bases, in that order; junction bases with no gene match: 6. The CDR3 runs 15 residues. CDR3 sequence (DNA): TGTGCCAGCAGTGAAGAAAATAGCGGGAGCCACGAGCAGTACTTC. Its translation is CASSEENSGSHEQYF.

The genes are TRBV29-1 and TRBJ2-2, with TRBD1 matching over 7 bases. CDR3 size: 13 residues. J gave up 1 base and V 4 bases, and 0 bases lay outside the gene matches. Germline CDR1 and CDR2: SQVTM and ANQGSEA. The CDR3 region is CSVGTGNTGELFF. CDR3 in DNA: TGCAGCGTTGGGACAGGGAACACCGGGGAGCTGTTTTTT.

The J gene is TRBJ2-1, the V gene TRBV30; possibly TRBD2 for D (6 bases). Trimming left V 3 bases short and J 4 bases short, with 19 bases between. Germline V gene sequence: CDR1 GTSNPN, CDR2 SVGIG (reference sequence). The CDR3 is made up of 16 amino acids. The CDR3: CAWRMGSGTFYNEQFF. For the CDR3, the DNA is TGTGCCTGGAGAATGGGGTCCGGGACTTTTTACAATGAGCAGTTCTTC.